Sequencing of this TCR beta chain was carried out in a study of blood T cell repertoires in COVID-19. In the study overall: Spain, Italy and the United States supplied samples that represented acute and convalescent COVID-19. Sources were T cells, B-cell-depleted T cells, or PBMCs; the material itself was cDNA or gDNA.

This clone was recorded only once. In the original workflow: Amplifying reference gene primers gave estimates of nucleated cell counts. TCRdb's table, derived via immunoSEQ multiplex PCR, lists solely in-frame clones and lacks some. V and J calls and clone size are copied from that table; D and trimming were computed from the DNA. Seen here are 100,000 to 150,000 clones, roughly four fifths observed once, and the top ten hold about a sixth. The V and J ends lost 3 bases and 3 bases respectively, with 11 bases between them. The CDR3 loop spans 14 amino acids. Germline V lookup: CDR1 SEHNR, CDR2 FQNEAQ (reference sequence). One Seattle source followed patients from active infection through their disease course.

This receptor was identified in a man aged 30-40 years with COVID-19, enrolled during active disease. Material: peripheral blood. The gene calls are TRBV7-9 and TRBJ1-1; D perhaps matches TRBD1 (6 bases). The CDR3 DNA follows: TGTGCCAGCAGCTTTGGGACAACTTACACTGAAGCTTTCTTT. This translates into CASSFGTTYTEAFF. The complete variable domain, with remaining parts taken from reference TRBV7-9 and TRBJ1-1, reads DTGVSQNPRHKITKRGQNVTFRCDPISEHNRLYWYRQTLGQGPEFLTYFQNEAQLEKSRLLSDRFSAERPKGSFSTLEIQRTEQGDSAMYLCASSFGTTYTEAFFGQGTRLTVV.